This TCR beta chain was captured by sequencing in a study of T cells after yellow fever vaccination. About the study: Fractions low in cell number were prepared with SMART-Seq v4 Ultra Low Input. Whole-study results and caveats: There was a small share of clonotypes that showed up in both the CD4 and CD8 compartments. Repertoires sorted by FACS could include abundant clonotypes that are contaminants from the bulk population.

V gave up 4 bases and J gave up 2 bases; unmatched junction bases: 7. Germline CDR1 reads SGHRS; CDR2 reads YFSETQ. The CDR3 runs 15 residues. Researchers made TCR cDNA using 5'RACE template switching, and this step added a universal primer site and UMIs. MiXCR, run by TCRdb on the 5' RACE reads, gives a single entry per CDR3 protein. This sample carries hundreds of thousands of distinct CDR3 sequences, more than 9% of them seen once, and the ten largest clones take 14% to 15%. This clonotype has only a few counts. What it recognizes is unknown. The sequence was collected from a man between 25 and 39 years old who received the YFV17D yellow fever vaccine. Source: PBMCs, taken on the day of the yellow fever booster vaccination. This sequence joins TRBV5-1 and TRBJ2-7, with TRBD1 matching over 9 bases. For the CDR3, the DNA is TGCGCCAGCAGCACCGGACAGGGGATCGCCTACGAGCAGTACTTC. Translated: CASSTGQGIAYEQYF.